The 17 T cell receptor beta chains presented below share a single source sample, sequenced in a study. TCRdb processed the RT-PCR reads anew with MiXCR; each CDR3 protein has one entry. The profile covers around 700,000 distinct CDR3 sequences, with 14% appearing a single time and 3.6% taken by the ten largest. Sequenced sample: memory CD4+ T cells from blood. These receptor sequences come from a female donor in good health, serving as a healthy control.

This chain links TRBV19 with TRBJ1-4; 10 bases map to TRBD1. V was pared by 5 bases and J by 0 bases, with 9 bases of the junction left unmatched. The CDR3 spans 18 residues. Germline CDR1 LNHDA, CDR2 SQIVND (reference sequence). The CDR3: CASSPHPGQGTTNEKLFF. CDR3 sequence (DNA): TGTGCCAGTAGTCCGCATCCGGGACAGGGGACAACTAATGAAAAACTGTTTTTT.

The chain carries TRBV28 and TRBJ2-7, with 7 bases lining up with TRBD1. CDR1 is MDHEN, CDR2 SYDVKM, per germline. This CDR3 contains 16 residues. V was pared by 7 bases and J by 3 bases, with 15 bases of the junction left unmatched. CDR3 protein: CASIPIGQATLYEQYF. CDR3 coding DNA: TGTGCCAGCATTCCGATAGGACAGGCCACGCTCTACGAGCAGTACTTC.

This clonotype was counted ten times or more. V and J are TRBV20-1 and TRBJ1-5; weak D call: TRBD1 (5 bases). V lost 0 bases, J lost 0 bases, and 6 bases lay in between. The CDR3 contains 14 residues. Germline values: CDR1 DFQATT, CDR2 SNEGSKA (reference sequence). The DNA of the CDR3 is TGCAGTGCTAGAGATCAGGGTAGCAATCAGCCCCAGCATTTT. It translates to CSARDQGSNQPQHF.

V gene TRBV28 combines with J gene TRBJ2-3; TRBD2 aligns across 13 bases. V lost 8 bases and J lost 2; bases outside the gene matches: 4. CDR1 MDHEN and CDR2 SYDVKM come from the germline V gene. The CDR3 is 15 amino acids. The CDR3 reads CASLGLAGATDTQYF. The CDR3 DNA follows: TGTGCCAGCCTCGGACTAGCGGGAGCCACAGATACGCAGTATTTT.

This chain joins TRBV20-1 and TRBJ2-2; 11 nucleotides agree with TRBD2. CDR1 is DFQATT and CDR2 is SNEGSKA in the germline V gene (reference sequence). The CDR3 length is 17 residues. Germline trimming cut 4 bases from V and 2 bases from J; bases unmatched to any gene: 9. The CDR3 region is CSAMTISGRANTGELFF. DNA for the CDR3: TGCAGTGCTATGACAATTAGCGGGAGGGCCAACACCGGGGAGCTGTTTTTT.

A few counts support this clonotype. The chain is built from TRBV5-1 and TRBJ1-1, with D maybe TRBD1 (6 bases). Trimming removed 2 bases at V and 7 bases at J, with 12 bases between. Germline CDR1 is SGHRS and CDR2 is YFSETQ. The CDR3 has 13 amino acids. CDR3 amino acids: CASSLDTGLEAFF. CDR3 nucleotide sequence: TGCGCCAGCAGCTTAGATACAGGGCTTGAAGCTTTCTTT.

The chain recombines TRBV30 with TRBJ2-1; D remains unclear. Germline CDR1 and CDR2: GTSNPN and SVGIG (reference sequence). The CDR3 extends over 12 amino acids. The germline V and J ends were trimmed by 3 bases and 1 base, with 4 bases remaining between them. This CDR3 reads CAWSRSYNEQFF. In DNA form, the CDR3 reads TGTGCCTGGAGCAGGTCCTACAATGAGCAGTTCTTC.

The chain couples TRBV7-6 to TRBJ1-4; 11 nucleotides agree with TRBD1. In germline, CDR1 is SGHVS, CDR2 FNYEAQ. This CDR3 has 14 residues. Trimming at V came to 5 bases and at J to 7 bases, leaving 3 bases not matched to a gene. The CDR3 nucleotides read TGTGCCAGCAGCCGGACAGGGGGCGGTGAAAAACTGTTTTTT. Protein product: CASSRTGGGEKLFF.

This chain's CDR3 is CSVVPQGADREKLFF. CDR3 DNA: TGCAGCGTTGTCCCGCAGGGGGCTGACAGAGAAAAACTGTTTTTT. This chain links TRBV29-1 with TRBJ1-4; 8 bases are shared with TRBD1. The CDR3 spans 15 residues. Germline lookup yields CDR1 SQVTM and CDR2 ANQGSEA. V shed 4 bases, J shed 8 bases, and the junction held 12 bases outside the gene matches.

The sample holds many counts of this clonotype. This sequence joins TRBV12-3 or TRBV12-4 and TRBJ2-3, with 8 bases lining up with TRBD1. The junction had 11 bases not matched to a gene; V was cut back by 6 bases and J by 3 bases. The CDR3 runs to 16 residues. The CDR3 DNA is TGTGCCAGCAGCCCCCCCGACAGGGGCCGGACAGATACGCAGTATTTT. This translates into CASSPPDRGRTDTQYF.

In DNA form, the CDR3 reads TGTGCCACCGCGACTAGCGGCCGCTACAATGAGCAGTTCTTC. Its protein product is CATATSGRYNEQFF. This chain connects TRBV14 to TRBJ2-1; 9 bases match TRBD2. The CDR3 loop spans 14 amino acids. V lost 10 bases to trimming and J lost 3 bases; unmatched junction nucleotides: 7. Germline V gene sequence: CDR1 SGHDN, CDR2 FVKESK.

This clonotype has only a few counts. The chain carries TRBV7-8 and TRBJ2-7; the match to TRBD2 covers 9 bases. The trim removed 1 base at V and 0 bases at J, leaving 4 bases unmatched. Germline loops: CDR1 SGHVS, CDR2 FQNEAQ. This CDR3 spans 16 amino acids. The CDR3 DNA reads TGTGCCAGCAGCTTAGAGGGTAGCGGGAGCTCCTACGAGCAGTACTTC. Translated, it gives CASSLEGSGSSYEQYF.

V gene TRBV30 combines with J gene TRBJ1-2, with TRBD1 matching over 8 bases. CDR3 length: 13 amino acids. CDR1 and CDR2 (germline): GTSNPN, SVGIG (reference sequence). V shed 2 bases, J shed 3 bases, and the junction held 2 bases outside the gene matches. CDR3 DNA sequence: TGTGCCTGGAGTCGGACAGGGTACTATGGCTACACCTTC. Its protein product is CAWSRTGYYGYTF.

The chain combines TRBV27 with TRBJ2-1; 8 bases match TRBD2. The CDR3 spans 21 residues. Trimming cost V 5 bases and J 1 base; bases outside gene matches: 22. CDR1 is MNHEY, CDR2 SMNVEV, per germline (reference sequence). In DNA, the CDR3 is TGTGCCAGCAGTCCCCGTGGGGCGCGGGGCGGGACTAGTGGGTCCTACAATGAGCAGTTCTTC. Protein product: CASSPRGARGGTSGSYNEQFF.

This chain connects TRBV30 to TRBJ2-1, with 7 bases matching TRBD1. Trimming at V came to 2 bases and at J to 9 bases, leaving 7 bases not matched to a gene. CDR1 and CDR2 (germline): GTSNPN, SVGIG (reference sequence). The CDR3 loop spans 13 amino acids. CDR3 loop: CAWSIDRVTEQFF. The CDR3 DNA is TGTGCCTGGAGTATAGACAGGGTAACTGAGCAGTTCTTC. Combining the CDR3 with reference TRBV30 and TRBJ2-1 gives the whole variable domain SQTIHQWPATLVQPVGSPLSLECTVEGTSNPNLYWYRQAAGRGLQLLFYSVGIGQISSEVPQNLSASRPQDRQFILSSKKLLLSDSGFYLCAWSIDRVTEQFFGPGTRLTVL.

This clonotype was recorded once. The chain combines TRBV5-1 with TRBJ2-7; 10 bases are shared with TRBD1. From germline, CDR1 is SGHRS and CDR2 YFSETQ. V lost 1 base and J lost 1; bases outside the gene matches: 2. CDR3 size: 15 residues. The CDR3 DNA reads as TGCGCCAGCAGCTTGCAGGGACAGGGGTCCTACGAGCAGTACTTC. Amino acid sequence: CASSLQGQGSYEQYF.

The table lists this clonotype with many counts. V usage is TRBV6-5 and J usage is TRBJ2-7; TRBD1 or TRBD2 may be the D gene (5 bases each). V lost 4 bases and J lost 0, with 10 bases in between. The germline V gene encodes CDR1 MNHEY and CDR2 SVGAGI. This CDR3 spans 14 amino acids. The chain's CDR3 is CASSFPGSSYEQYF. CDR3 DNA sequence: TGTGCCAGCAGTTTCCCAGGGAGCTCCTACGAGCAGTACTTC.